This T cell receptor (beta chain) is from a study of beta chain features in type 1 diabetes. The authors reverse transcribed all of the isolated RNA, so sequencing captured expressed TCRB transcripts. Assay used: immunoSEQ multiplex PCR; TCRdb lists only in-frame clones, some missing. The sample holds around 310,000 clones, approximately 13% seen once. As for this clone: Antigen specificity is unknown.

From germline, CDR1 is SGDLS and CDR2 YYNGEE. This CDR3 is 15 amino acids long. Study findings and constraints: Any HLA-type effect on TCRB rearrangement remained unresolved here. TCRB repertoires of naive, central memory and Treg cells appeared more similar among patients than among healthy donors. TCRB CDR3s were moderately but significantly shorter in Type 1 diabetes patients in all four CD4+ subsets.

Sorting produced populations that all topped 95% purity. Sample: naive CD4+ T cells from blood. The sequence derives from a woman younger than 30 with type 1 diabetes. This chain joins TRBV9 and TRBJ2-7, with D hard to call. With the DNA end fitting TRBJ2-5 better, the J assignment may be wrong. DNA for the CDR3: TGTGCCAGCAGCGTAGCTACAGAGCTCGGGGAGACCCAGTACTTC. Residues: CASSVATELGETQYF.